The clone carrying this T cell receptor beta chain was picked up a small number of times. Sorting based on CD45RO/CCR7/CD25/CD127/CD95/CD27 separated CD4+ naive, central memory, regulatory and stem cell-like memory cells. The CDR3 runs 16 residues. J was trimmed by 2 bases and V by 1 base; bases with no gene match: 7. Germline V CDR1 and CDR2: SEHNR, FQNEAQ (reference sequence). The sample originates from a study of beta chain features in type 1 diabetes. Expressed TCRB transcripts were sequenced after all isolated RNA was converted to cDNA. TCRdb's table, derived via immunoSEQ multiplex PCR, lists solely in-frame clones and lacks some. The sample carries about 15,000 clones, roughly two fifths recorded once.

The sequenced sample consisted of stem cell memory CD4+ T cells from blood. This TCR was recovered from a woman in her 40s in good health. The chain joins TRBV7-9 to TRBJ2-7; 8 bases map to TRBD2. The CDR3 spells CASSLVSSGGPYEQYF. Here the CDR3 DNA reads TGTGCCAGCAGCTTAGTGTCCAGCGGGGGACCCTACGAGCAGTACTTC.